This T cell receptor (beta chain) was recorded in a study of blood T cell repertoires in COVID-19. About the research overall: The United States, Italy and Spain supplied acute and convalescent COVID-19 samples. The cDNA or gDNA used as material had been derived from T cells, B-cell-depleted T cells, or PBMCs.

The repertoire was sequenced with immunoSEQ multiplex PCR; TCRdb's copy has only in-frame clones and lacks some. Among 100,000 to 150,000 clones, around three quarters were seen once, and the ten largest hold 37%. Germline trimming cut 5 bases from V and 1 base from J; bases unmatched to any gene: 4. Germline V lookup: CDR1 SGHAT, CDR2 FQNNGV. The CDR3 is 16 amino acids. The sample consisted of peripheral blood. The rearrangement links TRBV11-2 to TRBJ2-1, with 11 nucleotides matching TRBD2. The TCR was taken from a man aged 35 to 55 with active or convalescent COVID-19. CDR3 coding DNA: TGTGCCAGCAGCCCCCGACTAGCGGGATCCTACAATGAGCAGTTCTTC. Protein: CASSPRLAGSYNEQFF.